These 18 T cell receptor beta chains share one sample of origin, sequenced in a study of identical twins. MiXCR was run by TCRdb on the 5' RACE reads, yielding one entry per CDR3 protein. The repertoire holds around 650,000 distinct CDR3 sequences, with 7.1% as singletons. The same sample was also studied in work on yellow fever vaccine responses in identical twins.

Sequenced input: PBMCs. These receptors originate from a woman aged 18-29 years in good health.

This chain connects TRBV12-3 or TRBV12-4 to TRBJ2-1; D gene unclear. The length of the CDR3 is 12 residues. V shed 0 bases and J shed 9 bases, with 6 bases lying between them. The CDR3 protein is CASSLAHSEQFF. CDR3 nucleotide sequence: TGTGCCAGCAGTTTAGCGCATAGTGAGCAGTTCTTC.

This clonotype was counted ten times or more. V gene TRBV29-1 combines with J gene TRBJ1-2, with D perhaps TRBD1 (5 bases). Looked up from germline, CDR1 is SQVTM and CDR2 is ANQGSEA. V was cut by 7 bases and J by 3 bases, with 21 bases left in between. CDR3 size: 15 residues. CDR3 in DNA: TGCAGCGCTCGGGACTTCGCCCTAACAGACTATGGCTACACCTTC. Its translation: CSARDFALTDYGYTF. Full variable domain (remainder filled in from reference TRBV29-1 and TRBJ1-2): SAVISQKPSRDICQRGTSLTIQCQVDSQVTMMFWYRQQPGQSLTLIATANQGSEATYESGFVIDKFPISRPNLTFSTLTVSNMSPEDSSIYLCSARDFALTDYGYTFGSGTRLTVV.

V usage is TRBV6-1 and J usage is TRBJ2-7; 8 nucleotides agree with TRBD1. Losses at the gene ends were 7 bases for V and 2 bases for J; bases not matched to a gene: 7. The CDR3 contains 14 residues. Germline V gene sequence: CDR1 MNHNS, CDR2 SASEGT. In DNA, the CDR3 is TGTGCCAGCAAAATCGGGACAGGAACCTACGAGCAGTACTTC. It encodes CASKIGTGTYEQYF.

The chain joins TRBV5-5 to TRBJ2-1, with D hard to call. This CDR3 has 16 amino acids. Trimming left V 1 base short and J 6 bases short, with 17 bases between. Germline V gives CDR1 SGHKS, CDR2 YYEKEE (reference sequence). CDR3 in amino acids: CASSLIRAVPSNEQFF. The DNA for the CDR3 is TGTGCCAGCAGCTTGATACGGGCAGTACCCTCCAATGAGCAGTTCTTC.

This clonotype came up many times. The CDR3 bases are TGCAGTGCTAGATTGGCGGGGAGCACAGATACGCAGTATTTT. Translated: CSARLAGSTDTQYF. The chain combines TRBV20-1 with TRBJ2-3, with D possibly being TRBD2 (6 bases). The germline V and J ends were trimmed by 2 bases and 0 bases, with 9 bases remaining between them. Per germline, CDR1 DFQATT and CDR2 SNEGSKA (reference sequence). The length of the CDR3 is 14 residues.

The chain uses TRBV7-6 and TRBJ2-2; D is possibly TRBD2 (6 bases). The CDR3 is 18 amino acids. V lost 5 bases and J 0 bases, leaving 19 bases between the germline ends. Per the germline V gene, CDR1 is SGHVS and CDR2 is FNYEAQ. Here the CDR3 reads CASSPGTFGYANTGELFF. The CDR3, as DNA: TGTGCCAGCAGCCCCGGGACTTTTGGTTACGCGAACACCGGGGAGCTGTTTTTT.

The CDR3 reads CASSRELGANTEAFF. The CDR3 coding sequence is TGTGCCAGCTCCCGAGAACTGGGTGCGAACACTGAAGCTTTCTTT. The gene calls are TRBV18 and TRBJ1-1, with D hard to call. The V and J ends lost 6 bases and 1 base respectively, with 15 bases between them. The CDR3 loop spans 15 amino acids. Germline V gene sequence: CDR1 KGHSH, CDR2 LQKENI.

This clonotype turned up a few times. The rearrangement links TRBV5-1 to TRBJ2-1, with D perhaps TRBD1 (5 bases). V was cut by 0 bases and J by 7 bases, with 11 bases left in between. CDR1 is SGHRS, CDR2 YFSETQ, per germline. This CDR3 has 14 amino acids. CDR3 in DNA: TGCGCCAGCAGCTTGGACAGGACAATTAATGAGCAGTTCTTC. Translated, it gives CASSLDRTINEQFF. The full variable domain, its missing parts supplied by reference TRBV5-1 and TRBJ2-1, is KAGVTQTPRYLIKTRGQQVTLSCSPISGHRSVSWYQQTPGQGLQFLFEYFSETQRNKGNFPGRFSGRQFSNSRSEMNVSTLELGDSALYLCASSLDRTINEQFFGPGTRLTVL.

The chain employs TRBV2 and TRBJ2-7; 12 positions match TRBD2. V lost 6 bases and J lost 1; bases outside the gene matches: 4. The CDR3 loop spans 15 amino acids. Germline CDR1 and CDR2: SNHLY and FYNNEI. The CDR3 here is CASRLLAGGSYEQYF. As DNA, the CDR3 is TGTGCCAGCAGGTTGCTAGCGGGAGGGTCCTACGAGCAGTACTTC. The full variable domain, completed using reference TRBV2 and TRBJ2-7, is EPEVTQTPSHQVTQMGQEVILRCVPISNHLYFYWYRQILGQKVEFLVSFYNNEISEKSEIFDDQFSVERPDGSNFTLKIRSTKLEDSAMYFCASRLLAGGSYEQYFGPGTRLTVT.

CDR3 DNA sequence: TGCAGTGCTAGAGATCCGATTGTCCAAGAGACCCAGTACTTC. Translating it yields CSARDPIVQETQYF. The gene calls are TRBV20-1 and TRBJ2-5; D gene ambiguous. The germline V gene has CDR1 DFQATT and CDR2 SNEGSKA (reference sequence). Trimming removed 0 bases from V and 1 base from J, with 9 bases in between. The CDR3 loop spans 14 amino acids.

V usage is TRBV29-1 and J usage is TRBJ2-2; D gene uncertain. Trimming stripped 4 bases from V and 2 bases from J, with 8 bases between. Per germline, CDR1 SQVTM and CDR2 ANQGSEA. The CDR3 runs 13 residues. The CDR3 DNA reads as TGCAGCGTTGCAGCAGCAAACACCGGGGAGCTGTTTTTT. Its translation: CSVAAANTGELFF.

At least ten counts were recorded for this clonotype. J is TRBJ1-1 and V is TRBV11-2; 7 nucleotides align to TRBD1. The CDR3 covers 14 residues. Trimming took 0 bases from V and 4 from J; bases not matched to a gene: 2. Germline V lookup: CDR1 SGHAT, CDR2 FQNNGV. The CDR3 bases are TGTGCCAGCAGCTTAGAGGCAGGGGGCACTGAAGCTTTCTTT. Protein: CASSLEAGGTEAFF.

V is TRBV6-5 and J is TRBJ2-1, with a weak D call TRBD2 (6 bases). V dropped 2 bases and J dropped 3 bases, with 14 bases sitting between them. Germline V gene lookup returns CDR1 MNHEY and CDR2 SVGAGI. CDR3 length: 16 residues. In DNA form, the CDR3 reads TGTGCCAGCAGTTACGGGACGAGCGGGCTCTACAATGAGCAGTTCTTC. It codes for CASSYGTSGLYNEQFF.

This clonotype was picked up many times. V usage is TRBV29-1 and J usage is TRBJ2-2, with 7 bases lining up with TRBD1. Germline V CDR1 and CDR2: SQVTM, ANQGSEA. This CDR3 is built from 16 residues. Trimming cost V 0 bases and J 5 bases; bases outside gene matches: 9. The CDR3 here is CSVEDLTGRRTGELFF. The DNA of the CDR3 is TGCAGCGTTGAAGATCTGACAGGGAGAAGGACCGGGGAGCTGTTTTTT.

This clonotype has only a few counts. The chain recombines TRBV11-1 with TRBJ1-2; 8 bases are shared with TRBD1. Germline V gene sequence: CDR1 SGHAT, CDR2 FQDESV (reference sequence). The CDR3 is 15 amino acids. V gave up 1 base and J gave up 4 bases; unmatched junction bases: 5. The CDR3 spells CASSLGGQASYGYTF. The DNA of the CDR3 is TGTGCCAGCAGCTTAGGGGGACAGGCCTCCTATGGCTACACCTTC.

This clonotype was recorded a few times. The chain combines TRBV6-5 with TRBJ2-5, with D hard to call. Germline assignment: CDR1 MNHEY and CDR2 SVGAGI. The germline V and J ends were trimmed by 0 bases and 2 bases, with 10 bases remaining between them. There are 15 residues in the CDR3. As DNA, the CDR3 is TGTGCCAGCAGTTACTCGAGAGCAGGACAAGAGACCCAGTACTTC. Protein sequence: CASSYSRAGQETQYF.

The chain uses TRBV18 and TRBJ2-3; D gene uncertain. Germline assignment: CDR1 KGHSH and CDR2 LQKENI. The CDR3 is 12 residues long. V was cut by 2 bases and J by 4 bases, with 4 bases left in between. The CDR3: CASSPISDTQYF. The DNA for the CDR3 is TGTGCCAGCTCACCAATCTCAGATACGCAGTATTTT.

In DNA form, the CDR3 reads TGCGCCAGCAGCGAACCTACTAGCGCCGGGGAGCTGTTTTTT. Its protein product is CASSEPTSAGELFF. The chain links TRBV5-1 to TRBJ2-2; 7 bases align to TRBD2. The CDR3 sequence is 14 residues long. The V gene end was trimmed by 4 bases and the J gene end by 6 bases; junction bases not matched to a gene: 6. Germline-derived CDR1 and CDR2 are SGHRS and YFSETQ.